The 27 T cell receptor beta chains listed next were all sequenced from one sample in a study of cytomegalovirus exposure and HLA in healthy donors. The protocol was immunoSEQ multiplex PCR, while the TCRdb copy is restricted to in-frame clones and leaves out a portion. The sample carries a few hundred thousand clones, roughly 88% recorded once. What was sequenced was PBMCs. The receptor set was obtained from a woman between 18 and 29 years old in good health and CMV-seronegative.

J is TRBJ1-2 and V is TRBV28; D unresolved. V shed 6 bases and J shed 3 bases, with 8 bases lying between them. Germline V CDR1 and CDR2: MDHEN, SYDVKM. The CDR3 is 12 residues long. The CDR3 loop is CASSPGDYGYTF. The CDR3, as DNA: TGTGCCAGCAGCCCTGGAGACTATGGCTACACCTTC.

The V call is TRBV19, the J call TRBJ1-2; 7 bases agree with TRBD1. The junction had 10 bases not matched to a gene; V was cut back by 9 bases and J by 6 bases. The germline CDR1 and CDR2 sequences are LNHDA and SQIVND (reference sequence). The CDR3 is 13 residues long. The CDR3: CASRRIGGNGYTF. The CDR3 nucleotides read TGTGCCAGCCGCCGTATAGGGGGCAATGGCTACACCTTC. Variable domain in full (rest from reference TRBV19 and TRBJ1-2): DGGITQSPKYLFRKEGQNVTLSCEQNLNHDAMYWYRQDPGQGLRLIYYSQIVNDFQKGDIAEGYSVSREKKESFPLTVTSAQKNPTAFYLCASRRIGGNGYTFGSGTRLTVV.

The chain couples TRBV11-2 to TRBJ1-3; 8 bases map to TRBD1. The CDR3 covers 15 residues. Trimming at V came to 5 bases and at J to 4 bases, leaving 7 bases not matched to a gene. CDR1 is SGHAT, CDR2 FQNNGV, per germline. The CDR3 nucleotides read TGTGCCAGCAGCACCAGGGGGCTTGGAGGAAACACCATATATTTT. It yields the protein CASSTRGLGGNTIYF.

The chain joins TRBV18 to TRBJ1-2; possible D gene TRBD1, 6 bases. The V gene's germline CDR1 is KGHSH and CDR2 LQKENI. The CDR3 is made up of 12 amino acids. The V end lost 6 bases, the J end lost 7 bases, and 12 bases lay between the germline ends. The CDR3 DNA is TGTGCCAGCTCGTCGACAGGTCTTGGCTACACCTTC. Translated, it gives CASSSTGLGYTF.

The chain couples TRBV18 to TRBJ2-7; TRBD1 matches at 9 bases. Trimming removed 5 bases from V and 2 bases from J; junction bases left unmatched: 7. Per germline, CDR1 KGHSH and CDR2 LQKENI. The CDR3 is 15 amino acids. The CDR3 spells CASSGTGSGTYEQYF. Here the CDR3 DNA reads TGTGCCAGCTCAGGGACAGGGTCCGGTACCTACGAGCAGTACTTC.

V is TRBV6-1 and J is TRBJ2-7; 7 bases line up with TRBD1. This CDR3 is built from 15 residues. Germline loops: CDR1 MNHNS, CDR2 SASEGT. Germline trimming cut 3 bases from V and 5 bases from J; bases unmatched to any gene: 10. As DNA, the CDR3 is TGTGCCAGCAGTGACTACGGGACAGCACTCGACGAGCAGTACTTC. Translated: CASSDYGTALDEQYF.

Only a few counts were recorded for this clone. CDR3 DNA: TGTGCCAGCAGCGACAGCTACGAGCAGTACTTC. Its protein is CASSDSYEQYF. The chain couples TRBV28 to TRBJ2-7; D is perhaps TRBD1 (5 bases). This CDR3 is built from 11 residues. Germline CDR1 is MDHEN and CDR2 is SYDVKM. Trimming removed 6 bases at V and 3 bases at J, with 6 bases between.

This clone has more than one count but fewer than ten. V usage is TRBV27 and J usage is TRBJ2-7; 12 positions agree with TRBD2. The CDR3 has 14 amino acids. Trimming took 3 bases from V and 3 from J; bases not matched to a gene: 0. Germline CDR1 reads MNHEY; CDR2 reads SMNVEV (reference sequence). CDR3 nucleotide sequence: TGTGCCAGCAGTTTGACTAGCGGGGGCTACGAGCAGTACTTC. Protein product: CASSLTSGGYEQYF.

The chain joins TRBV18 to TRBJ1-1, with D tentatively TRBD1 (6 bases). The germline V gene encodes CDR1 KGHSH and CDR2 LQKENI. The CDR3 spans 13 residues. Trimming cost V 7 bases and J 0 bases, with 9 bases left between them. As DNA, the CDR3 is TGTGCCAGCTTCACAGGGTTGAACACTGAAGCTTTCTTT. Its translation is CASFTGLNTEAFF.

The V gene is TRBV29-1, the J gene TRBJ2-1; 9 nucleotides match TRBD2. This CDR3 comprises 11 residues. CDR1 and CDR2 from the germline V gene are SQVTM and ANQGSEA. V shed 7 bases and J 15 bases; nucleotides not matched to a gene: 10. The CDR3 loop is CSGLSGGRRFF. The CDR3, as DNA: TGCAGCGGGCTCAGCGGGGGGAGAAGGTTCTTC.

This clone has a handful of counts. The V gene is TRBV2, the J gene TRBJ2-7, with D unresolved. The CDR3 length is 13 residues. V was cut by 5 bases and J by 2 bases, with 10 bases left in between. Germline CDR1 and CDR2: SNHLY and FYNNEI. This CDR3 is CASSLTFTYEQYF. The CDR3 nucleotides are TGTGCCAGCAGTTTGACTTTTACCTACGAGCAGTACTTC.

The CDR3: CASSLNLGAHGEQYF. DNA of the CDR3: TGTGCCAGCAGCTTAAACCTGGGGGCGCACGGCGAGCAGTACTTC. This chain joins TRBV5-4 and TRBJ2-7, with D maybe TRBD1 (6 bases). CDR1 is SGHNT, CDR2 YYREEE, per germline (reference sequence). Trimming removed 2 bases from V and 6 bases from J, with 18 bases in between. This CDR3 spans 15 amino acids.

This chain links TRBV28 with TRBJ1-2, with D perhaps matching TRBD1 (6 bases). Germline CDR1 is MDHEN and CDR2 is SYDVKM. The length of the CDR3 is 13 residues. Trimming pared 6 bases from V and 6 bases from J, leaving 14 bases between. DNA of the CDR3: TGTGCCAGCAGCTCAGGACAGTTGAATGGCTACACCTTC. It encodes CASSSGQLNGYTF.

This chain links TRBV28 with TRBJ1-4; a possible D gene is TRBD1 (5 bases). The CDR3 contains 15 residues. Germline V gives CDR1 MDHEN, CDR2 SYDVKM. The V end was cut by 5 bases, the J end by 8 bases, with 18 bases between. The CDR3 bases are TGTGCCAGCAGTCCCACGGGGGGTGAAGGCGAAAAACTGTTTTTT. This translates into CASSPTGGEGEKLFF.

The chain recombines TRBV28 with TRBJ2-7, with D possibly matching TRBD2 (5 bases). CDR3 length: 15 amino acids. The germline V gene has CDR1 MDHEN and CDR2 SYDVKM. V was pared by 6 bases and J by 3 bases, with 18 bases between. CDR3 region: CASSQVGMRDYEQYF. The DNA for the CDR3 is TGTGCCAGCAGCCAAGTGGGTATGAGGGACTACGAGCAGTACTTC. Filled out from reference TRBV28 and TRBJ2-7, the complete variable domain reads DVKVTQSSRYLVKRTGEKVFLECVQDMDHENMFWYRQDPGLGLRLIYFSYDVKMKEKGDIPEGYSVSREKKERFSLILESASTNQTSMYLCASSQVGMRDYEQYFGPGTRLTVT.

The chain combines TRBV6-5 with TRBJ2-1, with D perhaps matching TRBD2 (5 bases). Trimming removed 0 bases at V and 8 bases at J, with 14 bases between. The CDR3 is made up of 15 amino acids. Germline CDR1 reads MNHEY; CDR2 reads SVGAGI. CDR3 DNA sequence: TGTGCCAGCAGTTACTCAAGGCTAGACGGGGATGAGCAGTTCTTC. Amino acids: CASSYSRLDGDEQFF.

This rearrangement joins TRBV18 to TRBJ2-6; D may be TRBD1 (5 bases). Germline assignment: CDR1 KGHSH and CDR2 LQKENI. Trimming took off 4 bases at V and 0 bases at J, with 7 bases between the two ends. CDR3 length: 15 residues. The CDR3: CASSLQVSGANVLTF. For the CDR3, the DNA is TGTGCCAGCTCACTACAGGTCTCTGGGGCCAACGTCCTGACTTTC.

This clone showed up just once. This rearrangement joins TRBV2 to TRBJ1-3; TRBD1 is a possible D gene (6 bases). The V end was cut by 5 bases, the J end by 3 bases, with 14 bases between. This CDR3 comprises 15 residues. The germline V gene encodes CDR1 SNHLY and CDR2 FYNNEI. The CDR3 loop is CASSHRERYGNTIYF. In DNA form, the CDR3 reads TGTGCCAGCAGTCACAGGGAGCGGTATGGAAACACCATATATTTT.

This clone has only one observation. The V call is TRBV27, the J call TRBJ2-1, with D perhaps TRBD2 (6 bases). This CDR3 has 15 residues. Germline V CDR1 and CDR2: MNHEY, SMNVEV (reference sequence). Trimming removed 2 bases from V and 5 bases from J, with 13 bases in between. The CDR3 reads CASSLGRLVNNEQFF. The CDR3 DNA follows: TGTGCCAGCAGTTTAGGTCGACTAGTTAACAATGAGCAGTTCTTC.

This clone appeared once. The chain couples TRBV5-1 to TRBJ2-5; unclear D gene. V lost 1 base to trimming and J lost 5 bases, with 18 bases between them. Per germline, CDR1 SGHRS and CDR2 YFSETQ. The CDR3 totals 16 residues. Written as DNA, the CDR3 is TGCGCCAGCAGCTTGTCGTCGGGTAGGAACGCTGAGACCCAGTACTTC. Translating it yields CASSLSSGRNAETQYF.

This clone was observed a handful of times. The chain uses TRBV25-1 and TRBJ1-1; D is perhaps TRBD1 (5 bases). The germline V and J ends were trimmed by 1 base and 4 bases, with 7 bases remaining between them. CDR3 length: 13 amino acids. Germline CDR1 is MGHDK and CDR2 is SYGVNS. In nucleotides, the CDR3 is TGTGCCAGCAGTGAATCGACAGTCACTGAAGCTTTCTTT. Translating gives CASSESTVTEAFF.

This chain joins TRBV4-1 and TRBJ1-4, with D perhaps TRBD1 (5 bases). Germline loops: CDR1 MGHRA, CDR2 YSYEKL. V lost 5 bases and J lost 1, with 8 bases in between. The CDR3 runs to 14 residues. Here the CDR3 DNA reads TGCGCCAGCAGCTCGGGGGGAACTAATGAAAAACTGTTTTTT. As protein: CASSSGGTNEKLFF.

The chain recombines TRBV4-1 with TRBJ1-2; D ambiguous. CDR1 MGHRA and CDR2 YSYEKL come from the germline V gene. The V end lost 0 bases, the J end lost 5 bases, and 10 bases lay between the germline ends. This CDR3 region has 14 residues. The CDR3 DNA sequence: TGCGCCAGCAGCCAAGATGTCACAGAGTATGGCTACACCTTC. It is translated as CASSQDVTEYGYTF.

This clone was seen only a few times. J is TRBJ2-4 and V is TRBV11-2; TRBD1 matches at 7 bases. Unmatched junction bases numbered 5, after V lost 1 base and J lost 8 bases. The CDR3 covers 14 residues. Germline loops: CDR1 SGHAT, CDR2 FQNNGV. The CDR3 is CASSLGQGDDIQYF. CDR3 coding DNA: TGTGCCAGCAGCTTAGGCCAGGGGGACGACATTCAGTACTTC. Full variable domain (remainder filled in from reference TRBV11-2 and TRBJ2-4): EAGVAQSPRYKIIEKRQSVAFWCNPISGHATLYWYQQILGQGPKLLIQFQNNGVVDDSQLPKDRFSAERLKGVDSTLKIQPAKLEDSAVYLCASSLGQGDDIQYFGAGTRLSVL.

The chain uses TRBV28 and TRBJ2-7, with D maybe TRBD1 (5 bases). The CDR3 has 12 amino acids. Germline V gene lookup returns CDR1 MDHEN and CDR2 SYDVKM. The V and J ends lost 2 bases and 5 bases respectively, with 7 bases between them. CDR3: CASSLLDNEQYF. In DNA, the CDR3 is TGTGCCAGCAGTTTACTGGACAACGAGCAGTACTTC.

The rearrangement links TRBV28 to TRBJ1-2; the match to TRBD1 covers 7 bases. The CDR3 consists of 15 residues. V trimming: 6 bases; J trimming: 2 bases; junction bases outside the gene matches: 9. Germline CDR1 MDHEN, CDR2 SYDVKM. The CDR3 protein is CASSNGDRINYGYTF. The CDR3 nucleotides are TGTGCCAGCAGCAACGGGGACAGAATCAACTATGGCTACACCTTC.

V is TRBV4-1 and J is TRBJ2-5; D is perhaps TRBD2 (6 bases). The CDR3 extends over 15 amino acids. Per germline, CDR1 MGHRA and CDR2 YSYEKL. V shed 1 base and J shed 5 bases, with 14 bases lying between them. The CDR3 sequence: CASSQAGPGDETQYF. CDR3 nucleotide sequence: TGCGCCAGCAGCCAAGCTGGCCCGGGGGATGAGACCCAGTACTTC.